Listed below are T cell receptor beta chains from one sample, sequenced in a study of siplizumab effects on memory and regulatory T cells. Produced via immunoSEQ multiplex PCR; TCRdb's table is partial and in-frame only. The repertoire holds more than 95,000 clones, over 90% seen once, with roughly 0.64% in the top ten. The sample consisted of Tregs sorted from blood. The receptors originated from a human donor in good health. CDR3s include the opening cysteine and the closing phenylalanine or tryptophan. D genes are given only for firm matches. Size is omitted from some rows. Given values are once, few, many or a class for expanded clones.

CDR3 protein: CASSQLDRTGYGYTF; CDR3 DNA: TGTGCCAGCAGCCAATTAGATCGGACAGGCTATGGCTACACCTTC; clone size: NA; D gene: TRBD1; J gene: TRBJ1-2; V gene: TRBV14
CDR3 protein: CASSSDRGNTIYF; CDR3 DNA: TGCGCCAGCAGCTCGGACAGGGGAAACACCATATATTTT; clone size: NA; D gene: TRBD1; J gene: TRBJ1-3; V gene: TRBV5-1
CDR3 protein: CASSLEAVYGYTF; CDR3 DNA: TGCGCCAGCAGCTTGGAGGCAGTCTATGGCTACACCTTC; clone size: NA; D gene: NA; J gene: TRBJ1-2; V gene: TRBV5-1
CDR3 protein: CASSGQGTEAFF; CDR3 DNA: TGTGCCAGCTCAGGACAGGGAACTGAAGCTTTCTTT; clone size: NA; D gene: TRBD1; J gene: TRBJ1-1; V gene: TRBV18
CDR3 protein: CASSQVSLAKNIQYF; CDR3 DNA: TGCGCCAGCAGCCAAGTCTCTCTAGCCAAAAACATTCAGTACTTC; clone size: few; D gene: NA; J gene: TRBJ2-4; V gene: TRBV4-3
CDR3 protein: CASSQALGTSKNIQYF; CDR3 DNA: TGCGCCAGCAGCCAAGCCCTCGGGACTAGCAAAAACATTCAGTACTTC; clone size: NA; D gene: TRBD2; J gene: TRBJ2-4; V gene: TRBV4-1
CDR3 protein: CASSSQDSSSTAQYF; CDR3 DNA: TGCGCCAGCAGCTCCCAAGACAGTTCCTCGACGGCCCAGTACTTC; clone size: NA; D gene: NA; J gene: TRBJ2-5; V gene: TRBV5-1
CDR3 protein: CASSERQVKRSQYF; CDR3 DNA: TGTGCCAGCAGTGAACGCCAAGTTAAGAGGTCCCAGTACTTC; clone size: NA; D gene: NA; J gene: TRBJ2-5; V gene: TRBV2
CDR3 protein: CASSPFTGQRNNEQFF; CDR3 DNA: TGTGCCAGCAGCCCCTTCACCGGACAGAGAAACAATGAGCAGTTCTTC; clone size: NA; D gene: NA; J gene: TRBJ2-1; V gene: TRBV14
CDR3 protein: CASSSSGSSGNTIYF; CDR3 DNA: TGCGCCAGCAGCTCTTCCGGATCCTCTGGAAACACCATATATTTT; clone size: NA; D gene: NA; J gene: TRBJ1-3; V gene: TRBV5-1
CDR3 protein: CASSPLGAGGPAKNIQYF; CDR3 DNA: TGTGCCAGCAGCCCCCTAGGAGCGGGGGGGCCGGCCAAAAACATTCAGTACTTC; clone size: NA; D gene: TRBD2; J gene: TRBJ2-4; V gene: TRBV9
CDR3 protein: CASSMSLGKVNEQFF; CDR3 DNA: TGTGCCAGTAGTATGAGTCTAGGTAAAGTCAATGAGCAGTTCTTC; clone size: NA; D gene: NA; J gene: TRBJ2-1; V gene: TRBV19
CDR3 protein: CASSLGSGKETQYF; CDR3 DNA: TGTGCCAGCAGCTTAGGGTCGGGGAAAGAGACCCAGTACTTC; clone size: NA; D gene: NA; J gene: TRBJ2-5; V gene: TRBV7-2
CDR3 protein: CASSFSDRTSSYNSPLHF; CDR3 DNA: TGCGCCAGCAGCTTCTCGGACAGGACAAGCTCCTATAATTCACCCCTCCACTTT; clone size: NA; D gene: TRBD1; J gene: TRBJ1-6; V gene: TRBV5-1
CDR3 protein: CAISYSVNTEAFF; CDR3 DNA: TGTGCCATCTCCTATTCAGTGAACACTGAAGCTTTCTTT; clone size: few; D gene: NA; J gene: TRBJ1-1; V gene: TRBV10-3
CDR3 protein: CASSQDIGLTQPQHF; CDR3 DNA: TGCGCCAGCAGCCAAGATATAGGGCTTACTCAGCCCCAGCATTTT; clone size: few; D gene: NA; J gene: TRBJ1-5; V gene: TRBV4-1
CDR3 protein: CASSPDSYEQYF; CDR3 DNA: TGTGCCAGCTCACCCGACAGCTACGAGCAGTACTTC; clone size: NA; D gene: NA; J gene: TRBJ2-7; V gene: TRBV18
CDR3 protein: CASSVSAGTDTQYF; CDR3 DNA: TGTGCCAGCAGTGTGTCAGCGGGGACAGATACGCAGTATTTT; clone size: NA; D gene: TRBD2; J gene: TRBJ2-3; V gene: TRBV2
CDR3 protein: CASSAVQLQETQYF; CDR3 DNA: TGTGCCAGCAGCGCCGTTCAGTTACAAGAGACCCAGTACTTC; clone size: once; D gene: NA; J gene: TRBJ2-5; V gene: TRBV5-6
CDR3 protein: CSAEGQGATEAFF; CDR3 DNA: TGCAGTGCGGAAGGACAGGGGGCAACTGAAGCTTTCTTT; clone size: once; D gene: TRBD1; J gene: TRBJ1-1; V gene: TRBV29-1